This TCR beta chain originates from a study of blood T cell repertoires in COVID-19. Study information: Specimens from acute and convalescent COVID-19 originated in the United States, Italy and Spain.

With 6 bases removed from V and 3 bases from J, the gap between germline ends came to 18 bases. Germline V gene data show CDR1 as ENHRY and CDR2 as SYGVKD. The CDR3 spans 16 residues. How the authors handled the data: Amplification from reference gene primers served as the basis for estimated nucleated cell counts. Profiled with immunoSEQ multiplex PCR; TCRdb holds only in-frame clones, not every one. The V and J calls and clone size come from that table; D and trimming were worked out from the DNA. Here the sample spans about 380,000 clones, around 90% being singletons. Individuals drawn from approximately 22 US areas were about 18 to 100 years old. Researchers sorted participants into cohorts using their self-reported clinical history.

This chain links TRBV10-3 with TRBJ1-5; perhaps TRBD1 as D (5 bases). The TCR comes from a woman aged 18-30 years who had recovered from COVID-19. Sequenced input: PBMCs or T cells enriched from blood (not recorded which). CDR3 DNA sequence: TGTGCCATCAGAGACGGGCGGGACGGGGACAATCAGCCCCAGCATTTT. Encoded protein: CAIRDGRDGDNQPQHF.